A single sample is the source of the 7 T cell receptor beta chains below, sequenced in a study of identical twins. From the 5' RACE reads, TCRdb called clonotypes with MiXCR, one entry per CDR3 protein. The repertoire holds hundreds of thousands of distinct CDR3 sequences, with 7% to 7.5% as singletons. These data also featured in a second study, about yellow fever vaccine responses in identical twins.

Sample: PBMCs. The source is a woman aged 18-29 years in good health.

Many counts were recorded for this clonotype. The chain has TRBV11-2 and TRBJ1-1; TRBD1 might be the D (5 bases). Germline V gene sequence: CDR1 SGHAT, CDR2 FQNNGV. The CDR3 totals 14 residues. Trimming took 0 bases from V and 6 from J, leaving 11 bases between them. The CDR3 loop reads CASSLDTGGPEAFF. DNA for the CDR3: TGTGCCAGCAGCTTAGATACAGGCGGACCTGAAGCTTTCTTT.

In its sample, this clonotype was seen a few times. The chain links TRBV3-1 to TRBJ2-1; 8 bases agree with TRBD1. CDR1 LGHDT and CDR2 YNNKEL come from the germline V gene (reference sequence). Trimming cost V 1 base and J 4 bases; bases outside gene matches: 12. The CDR3 contains 18 residues. CDR3 DNA: TGTGCCAGCAGCCAAGGACCTCCGACAGGGGCAATGTACAATGAGCAGTTCTTC. This gives the protein CASSQGPPTGAMYNEQFF.

This clonotype was counted a few times. The rearrangement links TRBV18 to TRBJ2-7; tentative D call: TRBD2 (5 bases). Trimming took 3 bases from V and 3 from J, leaving 15 bases between them. CDR1 KGHSH and CDR2 LQKENI come from the germline V gene. This CDR3 is built from 15 residues. The CDR3 sequence: CASSPRGALNYEQYF. The CDR3 coding sequence is TGTGCCAGCTCACCCCGGGGAGCGTTAAACTACGAGCAGTACTTC.

V is TRBV2 and J is TRBJ2-2, with 9 bases identical to TRBD2. The CDR3 is 18 amino acids. Germline loops: CDR1 SNHLY, CDR2 FYNNEI. With 11 bases clipped from V and 0 bases from J, the junction kept 16 bases outside the gene matches. DNA for the CDR3: TGTGCCTTCTGTTTCGTATTAGCGGGGGCCACGAACACCGGGGAGCTGTTTTTT. It yields the protein CAFCFVLAGATNTGELFF.

The table lists this clonotype with many counts. The CDR3 here is CASTRVMSDYEQYF. Written as DNA, the CDR3 is TGTGCCAGCACCCGAGTAATGTCTGACTACGAGCAGTACTTC. This chain connects TRBV3-1 to TRBJ2-7; D ambiguous. V dropped 7 bases and J dropped 3 bases, with 16 bases sitting between them. The CDR3 runs to 14 residues. Germline V gene lookup returns CDR1 LGHDT and CDR2 YNNKEL (reference sequence).

This chain uses TRBV20-1 with TRBJ2-3; 14 bases line up with TRBD2. V trimming: 6 bases; J trimming: 6 bases; junction bases outside the gene matches: 17. The germline gives CDR1 DFQATT, CDR2 SNEGSKA (reference sequence). The CDR3 runs to 18 residues. CDR3 in amino acids: CSANIGTSGSWGSDTQYF. In DNA, the CDR3 is TGCAGTGCGAACATCGGGACTAGCGGGAGTTGGGGCAGCGATACGCAGTATTTT.

The rearrangement links TRBV9 to TRBJ2-1; 10 bases are shared with TRBD2. CDR3 size: 18 residues. The V and J ends lost 0 bases and 6 bases, in that order; junction bases with no gene match: 12. From germline, CDR1 is SGDLS and CDR2 YYNGEE. The CDR3 reads CASSVAFKLAGTLNEQFF. As DNA, the CDR3 is TGTGCCAGCAGCGTAGCCTTTAAACTAGCGGGAACTCTCAATGAGCAGTTCTTC.